Detailed here is one TCR beta chain. Its target is not known. The CDR3 spans 14 residues. V trimming: 8 bases; J trimming: 2 bases; junction bases outside the gene matches: 7. Germline V gene data show CDR1 as SQVTM and CDR2 as ANQGSEA. The data stem from a study of cytomegalovirus exposure and HLA in healthy donors. Primers included in the PCR were 60 Vbeta and 13 Jbeta primers. Sequencing was performed with immunoSEQ multiplex PCR; in TCRdb, only in-frame clones are kept and a portion is missing. The sample yields 85,000 to 90,000 clones, around 89% seen once. Points from the study as a whole: Researchers counted around 160 TCR beta chains as cytomegalovirus-associated. Highly shared variants forming one cluster were likely a sequencing artifact.

Among the donors, all were healthy bone marrow donors. The sample taken for sequencing was PBMCs. The source is a man in his late teens or twenties in good health and CMV-seronegative. V and J are TRBV29-1 and TRBJ2-2, with TRBD1 matching over 8 bases. The CDR3 DNA follows: TGCAGCACAAGGACAGGGCCAAACACCGGGGAGCTGTTTTTT. Translation: CSTRTGPNTGELFF.